This entry lists 25 T cell receptor beta chains sequenced from one sample in a study of control samples from healthy donors and cancer patients. Clones were read by immunoSEQ multiplex PCR, and TCRdb kept only the in-frame ones, dropping some. The sample includes about 230,000 clones, approximately 80% of them seen just once. The sequencing sample was made of PBMCs. Receptors were obtained from a woman aged 55-69 years with lung cancer.

Only one count was recorded for this clone. V usage is TRBV29-1 and J usage is TRBJ2-2; D is tentatively TRBD1 or TRBD2 (5 bases each). The CDR3 contains 13 residues. Germline-derived CDR1 and CDR2 are SQVTM and ANQGSEA. Trimming shortened V by 8 bases and J by 4 bases, and 14 bases separated the two germline ends. CDR3 region: CSIRWDRTGELFF. CDR3 sequence (DNA): TGCAGCATCAGATGGGACCGCACCGGGGAGCTGTTTTTT.

CDR3 amino acids: CASRPTGSYGYTF. The CDR3 region has the DNA TGTGCCAGCAGGCCGACAGGTTCCTATGGCTACACCTTC. This chain uses TRBV27 with TRBJ1-2; tentative D call: TRBD1 (6 bases). The length of the CDR3 is 13 residues. V was shortened by 6 bases and J by 4 bases, with 12 bases between the two germline ends. CDR1 is MNHEY, CDR2 SMNVEV, per germline (reference sequence).

V is TRBV10-1 and J is TRBJ2-5; tentatively, D is TRBD2 (5 bases). This CDR3 contains 16 residues. V was clipped by 2 bases and J by 5 bases, with 18 bases between them. The germline V gene has CDR1 WNHNN and CDR2 SYGVQD (reference sequence). The CDR3 loop reads CASSEDPAPSGETQYF. CDR3 coding DNA: TGCGCCAGCAGTGAGGATCCCGCCCCGTCGGGGGAGACCCAGTACTTC.

This clone was counted once. CDR3 sequence reads: CARSKTGTGANVLTF. In DNA, the CDR3 is TGTGCCAGAAGCAAAACAGGGACTGGGGCCAACGTCCTGACTTTC. This rearrangement joins TRBV19 to TRBJ2-6; a weak D match, TRBD1 (6 bases). Trimming stripped 9 bases from V and 2 bases from J, with 14 bases between. CDR1 and CDR2 from the germline V gene are LNHDA and SQIVND (reference sequence). This CDR3 contains 15 residues.

This clone turned up a few times. V gene TRBV28 combines with J gene TRBJ2-7, with D possibly being TRBD1 (6 bases). Between the trimmed V and J ends, which lost 5 bases and 4 bases, there was a span of 12 bases. Germline V lookup: CDR1 MDHEN, CDR2 SYDVKM. The CDR3 covers 13 residues. CDR3 in DNA: TGTGCCAGCAGTCCCGCCAGGGGTTACGAGCAGTACTTC. Amino acid sequence: CASSPARGYEQYF.

V and J are TRBV5-1 and TRBJ2-7, with TRBD2 matching over 10 bases. The length of the CDR3 is 17 residues. The V gene's germline CDR1 is SGHRS and CDR2 YFSETQ. V was pared by 4 bases and J by 1 base, with 11 bases of the junction left unmatched. The CDR3 DNA sequence: TGCGCCAGCAGCCCCGAGAGGGATAGCGGGAGGTCCTACGAGCAGTACTTC. Translation gives CASSPERDSGRSYEQYF.

This chain links TRBV7-2 with TRBJ2-3; 14 bases match TRBD2. The CDR3 length is 16 residues. With V trimmed by 4 bases and J by 5 bases, 5 bases remained unmatched. The germline gives CDR1 SGHTA, CDR2 FQGNSA. Written as DNA, the CDR3 is TGTGCCAGCAGCTCGACTAGCGGGGGGGCTAGAGATACGCAGTATTTT. This codes for CASSSTSGGARDTQYF.

This chain joins TRBV5-1 and TRBJ2-2, with 7 bases identical to TRBD1. The V gene's germline CDR1 is SGHRS and CDR2 YFSETQ. The J segment lost 5 bases and the V segment lost 5 bases, leaving 3 bases of the junction unmatched. The CDR3 extends over 13 amino acids. The chain's CDR3 is CASRAQGTGELFF. The CDR3 DNA reads as TGCGCCAGCAGAGCACAGGGGACCGGGGAGCTGTTTTTT.

The sample holds a few counts of this clone. The chain recombines TRBV6-5 with TRBJ1-4; no firm D call. The CDR3 has 14 amino acids. Per germline, CDR1 MNHEY and CDR2 SVGAGI. Between the trimmed V and J ends, which lost 6 bases and 1 base, there was a span of 9 bases. The CDR3 nucleotides are TGTGCCAGCAGCCCGACATTAACTAATGAAAAACTGTTTTTT. Its translation is CASSPTLTNEKLFF.

This clone was observed once. The chain couples TRBV9 to TRBJ1-4; TRBD1 matches at 8 bases. Trimming took 0 bases from V and 7 from J; bases not matched to a gene: 17. This CDR3 is built from 19 residues. CDR1 SGDLS and CDR2 YYNGEE come from the germline V gene. In nucleotides, the CDR3 is TGTGCCAGCAGCGTAGCCCCAGGGGGCTCCGCTCAGAGCTCTGAAAAACTGTTTTTT. Translation gives CASSVAPGGSAQSSEKLFF.

This clone was observed once. The chain is built from TRBV18 and TRBJ2-1; 8 nucleotides align to TRBD1. CDR1 KGHSH and CDR2 LQKENI come from the germline V gene. The CDR3 sequence is 15 residues long. The J segment lost 3 bases and the V segment lost 3 bases, leaving 4 bases of the junction unmatched. DNA of the CDR3: TGTGCCAGCTCACCCCCCGGACAGGGCTACAATGAGCAGTTCTTC. Amino acids: CASSPPGQGYNEQFF.

The rearrangement links TRBV5-1 to TRBJ2-5; 8 positions match TRBD1. With 4 bases clipped from V and 4 bases from J, the junction kept 6 bases outside the gene matches. In germline, CDR1 is SGHRS, CDR2 YFSETQ. This CDR3 region has 14 residues. CDR3 loop: CASSVGQGGETQYF. CDR3 DNA: TGCGCCAGCAGCGTTGGACAGGGAGGAGAGACCCAGTACTTC. The variable domain in full, completed from reference TRBV5-1 and TRBJ2-5, reads KAGVTQTPRYLIKTRGQQVTLSCSPISGHRSVSWYQQTPGQGLQFLFEYFSETQRNKGNFPGRFSGRQFSNSRSEMNVSTLELGDSALYLCASSVGQGGETQYFGPGTRLLVL.

This rearrangement joins TRBV6-1 to TRBJ1-2; D remains unclear. The CDR3 sequence is 14 residues long. Germline-derived CDR1 and CDR2 are MNHNS and SASEGT. Deletions cut 0 bases from V and 8 bases from J, with 13 bases between. In DNA, the CDR3 is TGTGCCAGCAGTGAAGCAGGGATGTTAAAGGGCTACACCTTC. Translating gives CASSEAGMLKGYTF.

The rearrangement joins TRBV7-4 to TRBJ1-1, with D maybe TRBD1 (5 bases). The CDR3 runs to 19 residues. V lost 4 bases and J 0 bases, leaving 24 bases between the germline ends. The germline CDR1 and CDR2 sequences are SGHVT and SQSDAQ. The CDR3 protein is CASSSPCAGDRYLNTEAFF. CDR3 coding DNA: TGTGCCAGCAGCTCCCCTTGTGCAGGCGACAGATACTTGAACACTGAAGCTTTCTTT.

The V and J genes are TRBV4-1 and TRBJ2-7; D not certain. In germline, CDR1 is MGHRA, CDR2 YSYEKL. V lost 0 bases to trimming and J lost 3 bases, with 12 bases between them. The CDR3 covers 15 residues. The DNA for the CDR3 is TGCGCCAGCAGCCAAGAATTAGACGGTAACTACGAGCAGTACTTC. It specifies CASSQELDGNYEQYF.

The chain has TRBV6-1 and TRBJ1-2; D is undetermined. The V end was cut by 0 bases, the J end by 7 bases, with 9 bases between. Germline CDR1 is MNHNS and CDR2 is SASEGT. The CDR3 runs to 13 residues. The DNA for the CDR3 is TGTGCCAGCAGTGAAGCCGGGGAGGGTGGCTACACCTTC. Translated: CASSEAGEGGYTF.

The rearrangement links TRBV18 to TRBJ1-1; a possible D gene is TRBD1 (5 bases). The germline V gene has CDR1 KGHSH and CDR2 LQKENI. This CDR3 comprises 14 residues. Trimming shortened V by 4 bases and J by 5 bases, and 14 bases separated the two germline ends. CDR3 in amino acids: CASSLAWGETEAFF. CDR3 DNA sequence: TGTGCCAGCTCACTCGCGTGGGGGGAGACTGAAGCTTTCTTT.

The chain links TRBV3-1 (or the pseudogene TRBV3-2) to TRBJ1-2; the D gene is possibly TRBD1 (5 bases). This CDR3 comprises 12 residues. Germline assignment: CDR1 LGHDT and CDR2 YNNKEL (reference sequence). Trimming stripped 4 bases from V and 7 bases from J, with 10 bases between. This chain's CDR3 is CASSRGDGGYTF. The DNA of the CDR3 is TGTGCCAGCAGCCGAGGGGATGGTGGCTACACCTTC.

The J gene is TRBJ2-2, the V gene TRBV7-9; D is possibly TRBD1 (5 bases). V was trimmed by 3 bases and J by 6 bases, leaving 8 bases between them. The CDR3 runs 13 residues. Per the germline V gene, CDR1 is SEHNR and CDR2 is FQNEAQ (reference sequence). The CDR3 reads CASSFPGPGELFF. Here the CDR3 DNA reads TGTGCCAGCAGCTTCCCAGGGCCCGGGGAGCTGTTTTTT.

The rearrangement joins TRBV7-8 to TRBJ1-1; no definite D call. The germline V gene has CDR1 SGHVS and CDR2 FQNEAQ. The CDR3 length is 12 residues. Trimming removed 6 bases at V and 5 bases at J, with 10 bases between. The CDR3 coding sequence is TGTGCCAGCAGACGAGACAATACTGAAGCTTTCTTT. This sequence encodes CASRRDNTEAFF.

This chain joins TRBV2 and TRBJ2-7; 8 bases are shared with TRBD2. Germline CDR1 is SNHLY and CDR2 is FYNNEI. V dropped 3 bases and J dropped 7; count of bases not matched to a gene: 11. CDR3 length: 15 amino acids. In DNA form, the CDR3 reads TGTGCCAGCAGTGACGAGGGAGCGGGAGTACGGGAGCAGTACTTC. This sequence encodes CASSDEGAGVREQYF.

The CDR3 sequence is CASSMERGVFTEAFF. For the CDR3, the DNA is TGTGCCAGTAGTATGGAGCGGGGGGTCTTCACTGAAGCTTTCTTT. The chain has TRBV19 and TRBJ1-1; a weak D match, TRBD1 (5 bases). The CDR3 has 15 residues. V was shortened by 3 bases and J by 4 bases, with 15 bases between the two germline ends. Germline loops: CDR1 LNHDA, CDR2 SQIVND (reference sequence).

This chain uses TRBV28 with TRBJ2-3, with D perhaps matching TRBD1 (5 bases). Per germline, CDR1 MDHEN and CDR2 SYDVKM. There are 14 residues in the CDR3. The ends were cut back, 6 bases at V and 2 bases at J, with 12 bases in the middle. The CDR3 DNA reads as TGTGCCAGCAGCTCTAGGGGTATCACAGATACGCAGTATTTT. Translating gives CASSSRGITDTQYF.

This sequence joins TRBV15 and TRBJ2-3; D remains unclear. CDR1 LNHNV and CDR2 YYDKDF come from the germline V gene (reference sequence). There are 11 residues in the CDR3. Trimming removed 8 bases at V and 2 bases at J, with 5 bases between. DNA for the CDR3: TGTGCCACCCTCGCCACAGATACGCAGTATTTT. Its protein is CATLATDTQYF.

The chain joins TRBV7-2 to TRBJ2-5; tentative D call: TRBD2 (6 bases). V was pared by 2 bases and J by 2 bases, with 12 bases between. CDR1 SGHTA and CDR2 FQGNSA come from the germline V gene. This CDR3 has 15 amino acids. Here the CDR3 DNA reads TGTGCCAGCAGCTTAAGTTCGGGGGTTCAAGAGACCCAGTACTTC. It specifies CASSLSSGVQETQYF.